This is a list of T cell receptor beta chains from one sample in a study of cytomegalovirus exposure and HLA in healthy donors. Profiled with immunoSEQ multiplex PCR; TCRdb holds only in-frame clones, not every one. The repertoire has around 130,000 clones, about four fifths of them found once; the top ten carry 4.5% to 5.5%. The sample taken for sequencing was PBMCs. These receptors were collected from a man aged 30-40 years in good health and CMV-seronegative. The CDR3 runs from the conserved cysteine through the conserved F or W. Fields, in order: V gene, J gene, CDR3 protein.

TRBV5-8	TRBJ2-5	CASSLRTAQETQYF
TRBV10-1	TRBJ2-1	CASSERGFNEQFF
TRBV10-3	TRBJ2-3	CAISGGRDTQYF
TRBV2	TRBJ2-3	CASRLGGGTTDTQYF
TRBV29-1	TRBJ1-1	CSVEPDPGREAFF
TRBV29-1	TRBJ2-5	CSAGGETQYF
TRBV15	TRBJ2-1	CATSRAGAYNEQFF
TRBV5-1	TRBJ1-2	CASSSEGTGGYTF
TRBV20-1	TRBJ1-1	CSAHRVSEAFF
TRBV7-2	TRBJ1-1	CASSLRLQGGKAFF
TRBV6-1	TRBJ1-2	CASSEPDRTYTF
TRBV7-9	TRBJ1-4	CASSPYGEKLFF
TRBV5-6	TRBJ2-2	CASSGEQGAPTGELFF
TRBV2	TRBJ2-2	CASRATGLAGTSWTGELFF
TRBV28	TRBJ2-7	CASSSSPRFDEQYF
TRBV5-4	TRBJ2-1	CALRQGEQGEQFF
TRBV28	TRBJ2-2	CASSPGDRGPSNTGELFF
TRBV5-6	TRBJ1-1	CASSLLTRENTEAFF
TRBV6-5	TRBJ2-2	CAARTSGNTGELFF
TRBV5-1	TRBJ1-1	CASSPGGGLNTEAFF
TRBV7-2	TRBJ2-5	CASSLQIRETQYF
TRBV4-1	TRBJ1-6	CASSQVNRDNSPLHF
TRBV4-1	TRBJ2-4	CASSRGGPKNIQYF
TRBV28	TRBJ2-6	CASRGTGQGAAGANVLTF
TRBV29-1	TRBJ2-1	CSVDPGTSGWSSYNEQFF
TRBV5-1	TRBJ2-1	CASSIGRGTPNEQFF
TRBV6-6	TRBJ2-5	CASSYYDSQETQYF
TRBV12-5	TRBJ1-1	CASASQGDTEAFF
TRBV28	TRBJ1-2	CASRETGPGGYTF
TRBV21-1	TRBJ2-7	CASSKGVIAGSYEQYF
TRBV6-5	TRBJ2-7	CASRPTGFDEQYF
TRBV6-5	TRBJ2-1	CASSSTGGSYNEQFF
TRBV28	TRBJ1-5	CASSPPHRGVNQPQHF
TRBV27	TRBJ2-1	CASSLTFYNEQFF
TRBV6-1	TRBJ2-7	CASSDRDRVSEQYF
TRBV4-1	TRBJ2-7	CASSQLQRGDYEQYF
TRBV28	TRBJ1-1	CASSLWRSNTEAFF
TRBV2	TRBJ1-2	CASSEAVEEAF
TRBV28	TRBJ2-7	CASRGLAGNTYEQYF
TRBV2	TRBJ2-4	CASSEWQGSGKNIQYF
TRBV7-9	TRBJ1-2	CASSTRQGADYGYTF